This entry features one T cell receptor (beta chain) sequence. TCRdb keeps only in-frame clones here, not all; method: immunoSEQ multiplex PCR. This sample carries 110,000 or so clones, over 75% of them seen once, and the ten largest clones take around 4.5%. These data belong to a study of blood T cell repertoires in COVID-19. Study background: COVID-19 samples collected from the United States, Italy and Spain covered acute and convalescent phases.

The sequencing sample was made of peripheral blood. The TCR comes from a middle-aged man with acute or convalescent COVID-19.

Written as DNA, the CDR3 is TGTGCCAGCAGCTCCGGACAGGGACATCAGCCCCAGCATTTT. The encoded protein is CASSSGQGHQPQHF. The rearrangement uses TRBV5-5 and TRBJ1-5; TRBD1 agrees at 8 bases. Germline V CDR1 and CDR2: SGHKS, YYEKEE (reference sequence). Trimming took 3 bases from V and 5 from J; bases not matched to a gene: 4. The CDR3 has 14 amino acids.